This TCR beta chain was identified during a study of blood T cell repertoires in COVID-19. Study in general: Donors in the United States, Italy and Spain gave samples during acute or convalescent COVID-19. Sources were T cells, B-cell-depleted T cells, or PBMCs; the material itself was cDNA or gDNA.

In the original analysis: Cell counts per sample came from amplifying reference gene primers. Assay: immunoSEQ multiplex PCR; the TCRdb copy retains only in-frame clones and omits some. That table is the source of V, J and clone size, and D and trimming were worked out from the DNA. The profile shows some 270,000 clones, roughly 89% of them singletons. Germline-derived CDR1 and CDR2 are SGHTA and FQGNSA. V was pared by 1 base and J by 3 bases, with 7 bases between. CDR3 length equals 14 residues. The sample was peripheral blood. The rearrangement joins TRBV7-2 to TRBJ1-5, with a weak D call TRBD1 (5 bases). This clonotype was sampled from a woman in her forties who had recovered from COVID-19. CDR3 protein: CASSLVGHNQPQHF. CDR3 DNA sequence: TGTGCCAGCAGCTTAGTGGGGCACAATCAGCCCCAGCATTTT. Full variable domain (missing parts from reference TRBV7-2 and TRBJ1-5): GAGVSQSPSNKVTEKGKDVELRCDPISGHTALYWYRQSLGQGLEFLIYFQGNSAPDKSGLPSDRFSAERTGGSVSTLTIQRTQQEDSAVYLCASSLVGHNQPQHFGDGTRLSIL.